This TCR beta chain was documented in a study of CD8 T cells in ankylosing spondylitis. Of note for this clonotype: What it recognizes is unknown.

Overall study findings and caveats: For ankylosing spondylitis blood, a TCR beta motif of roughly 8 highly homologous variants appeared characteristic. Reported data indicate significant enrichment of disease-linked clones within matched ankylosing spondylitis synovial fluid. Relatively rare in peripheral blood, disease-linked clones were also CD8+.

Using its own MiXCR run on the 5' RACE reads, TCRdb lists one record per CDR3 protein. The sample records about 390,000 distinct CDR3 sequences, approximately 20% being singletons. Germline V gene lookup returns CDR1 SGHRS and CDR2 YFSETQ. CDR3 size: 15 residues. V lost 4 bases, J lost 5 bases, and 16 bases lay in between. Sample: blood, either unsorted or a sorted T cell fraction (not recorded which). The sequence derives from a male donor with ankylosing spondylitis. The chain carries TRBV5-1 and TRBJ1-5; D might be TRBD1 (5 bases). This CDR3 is CASSPDGGSDQPQHF. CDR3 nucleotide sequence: TGCGCCAGCAGCCCAGATGGGGGGTCTGATCAGCCCCAGCATTTT.